Below, one T cell receptor (beta chain) is given with its context. The CDR3 runs to 15 residues. Trimming stripped 1 base from V and 6 bases from J, with 16 bases between. CDR1 is SEHNR and CDR2 is FQNEAQ in the germline V gene (reference sequence). PCR amplification relied on 60 Vbeta primers (plus 13 Jbeta primers). Sequencing used immunoSEQ multiplex PCR; TCRdb keeps in-frame clones, though not all of them. This table holds under 150,000 clones. These data belong to a study of cytomegalovirus exposure and HLA in healthy donors. The source of this sequence is a woman aged 35 to 49 in good health and CMV-seronegative. The sequenced sample consisted of PBMCs. The chain couples TRBV7-9 to TRBJ2-7; maybe TRBD1 (6 bases). CDR3 DNA: TGTGCCAGCAGCTTAGGCGACAGGACCCGTACCGAGCAGTACTTC. It codes for CASSLGDRTRTEQYF.